Shown below are 15 T cell receptor beta chains from a single sample sequenced in a study of T cell responses to AZD1222 COVID-19 vaccine. Sequenced by immunoSEQ multiplex PCR; TCRdb stores in-frame clones only, minus some. The sample includes under 150,000 clones, roughly 90% seen only once; the top ten take around 3%. The sample was peripheral blood, taken on day 0 of AZD1222 vaccination. Every receptor here comes from an adult in good health.

This chain's CDR3 is CASSYADTNYGYTF. In DNA form, the CDR3 reads TGTGCCAGCAGTTACGCCGACACTAACTATGGCTACACCTTC. The rearrangement links TRBV21-1 to TRBJ1-2; the table's D call, TRBD1, was not checked against the DNA. TRBV21-1 is a listed pseudogene. The CDR3 consists of 14 residues.

The genes are TRBV28 and TRBJ1-5; weak D call: TRBD1 (5 bases). Looked up from germline, CDR1 is MDHEN and CDR2 is SYDVKM. V dropped 3 bases and J dropped 7 bases, with 10 bases sitting between them. The CDR3 length is 13 residues. CDR3 sequence: CASSFRGDQPQHF. The CDR3, as DNA: TGTGCCAGCAGTTTTCGTGGGGACCAGCCCCAGCATTTT.

This rearrangement joins TRBV10-3 to TRBJ2-1; 8 bases fit TRBD2. V gave up 4 bases and J gave up 5 bases; unmatched junction bases: 1. The CDR3 spans 13 residues. Germline V lookup: CDR1 ENHRY, CDR2 SYGVKD. The CDR3 DNA reads TGTGCCATCAGTGCACTAGCGGACAATGAGCAGTTCTTC. Translating gives CAISALADNEQFF.

This sequence joins TRBV4-1 and TRBJ2-1, with a tentative D call TRBD2 (5 bases). V lost 0 bases and J 7 bases, leaving 34 bases between the germline ends. Germline loops: CDR1 MGHRA, CDR2 YSYEKL. CDR3 length equals 22 residues. The CDR3 bases are TGCGCCAGCAGCCAAGATGGTCCTTCCTCGGGGTGGGATTGGATCGGGTCTAATGAGCAGTTCTTC. Translating it yields CASSQDGPSSGWDWIGSNEQFF.

This chain joins TRBV7-2 and TRBJ2-1; 8 bases align to TRBD2. V lost 2 bases and J lost 7; bases outside the gene matches: 7. Germline CDR1 and CDR2: SGHTA and FQGNSA. There are 15 residues in the CDR3. Here the CDR3 reads CASSLSSGSRNEQFF. The CDR3 bases are TGTGCCAGCAGCTTATCCAGCGGGAGTCGGAATGAGCAGTTCTTC.

The chain couples TRBV5-6 to TRBJ2-1; 9 positions agree with TRBD2. Per the germline V gene, CDR1 is SGHDT and CDR2 is YYEEEE. After removal of 3 bases from V and 5 bases from J, the junction contained 9 bases not matched to a gene. The CDR3 is 16 amino acids. The CDR3 DNA reads as TGTGCCAGCAGCTCCGATAGCGGGAGACGCAACAATGAGCAGTTCTTC. This encodes CASSSDSGRRNNEQFF.

The chain carries TRBV19 and TRBJ2-5; perhaps TRBD2 as D (5 bases). This CDR3 contains 14 residues. CDR1 and CDR2 (germline): LNHDA, SQIVND (reference sequence). Between the trimmed V and J ends, which lost 7 bases and 3 bases, there was a span of 15 bases. For the CDR3, the DNA is TGTGCCAGTACCGAATCGATCGGGGAAGAGACCCAGTACTTC. It encodes CASTESIGEETQYF.

The chain is built from TRBV2 and TRBJ1-2; TRBD1 agrees at 9 bases. CDR3 length equals 13 residues. Germline V gene sequence: CDR1 SNHLY, CDR2 FYNNEI. The J segment lost 7 bases and the V segment lost 8 bases, leaving 8 bases of the junction unmatched. The CDR3 DNA sequence: TGTGCCAGCGGCTCGACAGGGGGAAGTGGCTACACCTTC. Encoded protein: CASGSTGGSGYTF.

The chain combines TRBV5-1 with TRBJ2-1, with TRBD2 matching over 10 bases. The V segment lost 4 bases and the J segment 8 bases; nucleotides outside the gene matches: 9. The CDR3 consists of 15 residues. Per germline, CDR1 SGHRS and CDR2 YFSETQ. CDR3 protein: CASSPSAGGIHEQFF. The CDR3 DNA sequence: TGCGCCAGCAGCCCTTCAGCGGGAGGGATCCATGAGCAGTTCTTC.

The chain carries TRBV12-5 and TRBJ2-7; D possibly uses TRBD1 or TRBD2 (6 bases each). Germline V gene lookup returns CDR1 LGHNT and CDR2 FRNRAP. Trimming removed 0 bases at V and 1 base at J, with 16 bases between. This CDR3 comprises 17 residues. CDR3 sequence: CASGLVRRDTLSYEQYF. CDR3 bases: TGTGCTAGTGGTTTGGTACGGCGGGACACCCTGTCCTACGAGCAGTACTTC. Based on the CDR3 plus reference TRBV12-5 and TRBJ2-7, the full variable domain is DARVTQTPRHKVTEMGQEVTMRCQPILGHNTVFWYRQTMMQGLELLAYFRNRAPLDDSGMPKDRFSAEMPDATLATLKIQPSEPRDSAVYFCASGLVRRDTLSYEQYFGPGTRLTVT.

This clone was observed a handful of times. The chain is built from TRBV6-4 and TRBJ2-2, with D possibly matching TRBD1 (6 bases). Trimming removed 6 bases from V and 3 bases from J, with 11 bases in between. The CDR3 is 14 amino acids. The germline V gene encodes CDR1 MRHNA and CDR2 SNTAGT. Here the CDR3 DNA reads TGTGCCAGCAGACAGGGAGTGGACACCGGGGAGCTGTTTTTT. Translated, it gives CASRQGVDTGELFF.

V gene TRBV5-1 combines with J gene TRBJ2-7, with 10 bases that match TRBD1. The germline CDR1 and CDR2 sequences are SGHRS and YFSETQ. CDR3 length: 15 residues. Trimming at V came to 7 bases and at J to 3 bases, leaving 10 bases not matched to a gene. The CDR3 reads CASQPGQGIYYEQYF. In DNA form, the CDR3 reads TGCGCCAGCCAACCGGGACAGGGGATTTACTACGAGCAGTACTTC.

The rearrangement links TRBV5-6 to TRBJ1-2; a weak D match, TRBD1 (5 bases). V shed 0 bases and J shed 2 bases, with 17 bases lying between them. The CDR3 length is 17 residues. CDR1 and CDR2 from the germline V gene are SGHDT and YYEEEE. CDR3 sequence: CASSLGQGGSGNYGYTF. For the CDR3, the DNA is TGTGCCAGCAGCTTGGGGCAGGGAGGGTCCGGGAACTATGGCTACACCTTC.

The chain is built from TRBV19 and TRBJ1-2, with 7 positions matching TRBD1. V lost 5 bases and J lost 1; bases outside the gene matches: 4. CDR3 size: 14 residues. The V gene's germline CDR1 is LNHDA and CDR2 SQIVND (reference sequence). This CDR3 is CASSPDRVNYGYTF. The CDR3 nucleotides read TGTGCCAGTAGTCCCGACAGGGTTAACTATGGCTACACCTTC.

As DNA, the CDR3 is TGTGCCAGCAGTTGGGGGACGGGTAGCTCCTACGAGCAGTACTTC. It yields the protein CASSWGTGSSYEQYF. This chain uses TRBV6-2 or TRBV6-3 with TRBJ2-7, with D perhaps given as TRBD1 or TRBD2 (5 bases each). V dropped 4 bases and J dropped 0 bases, with 13 bases sitting between them. The CDR3 consists of 15 residues. Germline V CDR1 and CDR2: MNHEY, SVGEGT.